A single sample is the source of the 7 T cell receptor beta chains below, sequenced in a study of CD8 T cells in Susac syndrome. The authors reverse transcribed about 0.45 to 1 ug RNA with random hexamers. TCRdb itself ran the immunoSEQ multiplex PCR reads through MiXCR, one entry per CDR3 protein. The sample holds 150,000 to 200,000 distinct CDR3 sequences, 94% seen once. Sequencing was done on a sample of CD4+ T cells from PBMCs. These receptors were taken from a human donor with Susac syndrome.

Regarding this clonotype: A read error may account for a junction end that differs from germline. V usage is TRBV7-7 and J usage is TRBJ2-3; a weak D match, TRBD2 (6 bases). Looked up from germline, CDR1 is SSHAT and CDR2 is FNYEAQ (reference sequence). The CDR3 length is 13 residues. Written as DNA, the CDR3 is TGTGCTAGCAGCTGGACTACTTCTGATACGCAGTATTTT. Translating gives CASSWTTSDTQYF.

This chain joins TRBV5-1 and TRBJ1-5; D call uncertain. V was cut by 4 bases and J by 6 bases, with 11 bases left in between. The germline gives CDR1 SGHRS, CDR2 YFSETQ. This CDR3 region has 13 residues. CDR3 bases: TGCGCCAGCAGCCAAGCTTCAGGTCAGCCCCAGCATTTT. It specifies CASSQASGQPQHF.

This chain joins TRBV3-1 and TRBJ2-2; possible D gene TRBD1, 5 bases. V was pared by 5 bases and J by 2 bases, with 12 bases between. The germline V gene encodes CDR1 LGHDT and CDR2 YNNKEL (reference sequence). The CDR3 is 15 amino acids. The CDR3 is CASSYTGTNTGELFF. In DNA, the CDR3 is TGTGCCAGCAGCTATACAGGAACCAACACCGGGGAGCTGTTTTTT.

The genes are TRBV5-1 and TRBJ1-6; TRBD1 is a possible D gene (5 bases). The V gene lost 2 bases and the J gene lost 10 bases, with 13 bases spanning the gap. This CDR3 is built from 14 residues. Germline V CDR1 and CDR2: SGHRS, YFSETQ. This chain's CDR3 is CASSFPGRDSPLHF. The CDR3 DNA is TGCGCCAGCAGCTTCCCGGGACGTGACTCACCCCTCCACTTT. The whole variable domain, filled in from reference TRBV5-1 and TRBJ1-6, reads KAGVTQTPRYLIKTRGQQVTLSCSPISGHRSVSWYQQTPGQGLQFLFEYFSETQRNKGNFPGRFSGRQFSNSRSEMNVSTLELGDSALYLCASSFPGRDSPLHFGNGTRLTVT.

The chain has TRBV20-1 and TRBJ2-3; a possible D gene is TRBD2 (6 bases). Germline CDR1 reads DFQATT; CDR2 reads SNEGSKA (reference sequence). CDR3 size: 11 residues. Between the trimmed V and J ends, which lost 8 bases and 4 bases, there was a span of 10 bases. The CDR3 DNA follows: TGCAGTCCGGGAGCCTCAGATACGCAGTATTTT. Amino acids: CSPGASDTQYF.

The chain joins TRBV7-9 to TRBJ1-5; the D is unclear. V gave up 2 bases and J gave up 0 bases, with 8 bases separating them. There are 15 residues in the CDR3. Germline loops: CDR1 SEHNR, CDR2 FQNEAQ (reference sequence). CDR3 sequence: CASSLPGTSNQPQHF. As DNA, the CDR3 is TGTGCCAGCAGCTTACCAGGAACTAGCAATCAGCCCCAGCATTTT. Variable domain in full (rest from reference TRBV7-9 and TRBJ1-5): DTGVSQNPRHKITKRGQNVTFRCDPISEHNRLYWYRQTLGQGPEFLTYFQNEAQLEKSRLLSDRFSAERPKGSFSTLEIQRTEQGDSAMYLCASSLPGTSNQPQHFGDGTRLSIL.

The V gene is TRBV24-1, the J gene TRBJ2-7; 7 positions agree with TRBD1. J lost 3 bases, V lost 5 bases, and 12 bases had no gene match. Germline-derived CDR1 and CDR2 are KGHDR and SFDVKD. This CDR3 contains 16 residues. CDR3 sequence: CATSGFNGTDYYEQYF. The CDR3, as DNA: TGTGCCACCAGTGGTTTCAACGGGACAGACTACTACGAGCAGTACTTC.